These T cell receptor beta chains were read from a single sample in a study of blood T cell repertoires in COVID-19. Method: immunoSEQ multiplex PCR; TCRdb's copy keeps in-frame clones and lacks some. The table shows 180,000 or so clones, with roughly 87% occurring only once. The specimen was PBMCs or T cells enriched from blood (not recorded which). These TCRs come from a human donor with acute COVID-19. The donor label of this sample is uncertain. Each CDR3 is given with its conserved first and last residue.

v_call	j_call	cdr3_aa
TRBV19	TRBJ1-2	CASSIIEVDGYTF
TRBV19	TRBJ1-5	CASSLTPGQGVGQPQHF
TRBV6-1	TRBJ1-2	CASSERGLGLNGYTF
TRBV19	TRBJ2-7	CASRGGQGESEQYF
TRBV7-2	TRBJ2-7	CASSLTLGGGSYEQYF
TRBV21-1	TRBJ2-3	CASSTEGTPYTDTQYF
TRBV10-3	TRBJ1-1	CAISESRVMNTEAFF
TRBV30	TRBJ1-2	CAAPGTGYGYTF
TRBV12-3/TRBV12-4	TRBJ1-2	CASTPPDRGYTF
TRBV5-1	TRBJ2-2	CASSLYTRGQYSGELFF
TRBV4-3	TRBJ2-5	CASSQDRESPQETQYF
TRBV21-1	TRBJ2-4	CASSNDSFIAKNIQYF
TRBV14	TRBJ2-2	CASSQVARGLLFF
TRBV19	TRBJ1-5	CASSTRQNQPQHF
TRBV5-1	TRBJ1-2	CASSLVLTGEDGYTF
TRBV9	TRBJ2-7	CASSPRSSSNGEQYF
TRBV4-1	TRBJ2-7	CASSQGPGGSFNYEQYF
TRBV7-2	TRBJ2-1	CASSLGVAAANEQFF
TRBV27	TRBJ2-7	CASSLGGFGEQYF
TRBV27	TRBJ2-7	CASSLQGTAYEQYF
TRBV19	TRBJ1-4	CASSKPGLMGEKLFF
TRBV7-6	TRBJ1-3	CASSLVDKAGFGNTIYF
TRBV6-2/TRBV6-3	TRBJ1-1	CASSYSADTGAPNTEAFF
TRBV4-1	TRBJ2-3	CASSQAPTSGSTDTQYF
TRBV20-1	TRBJ2-5	CSASNPRGQETQYF
TRBV9	TRBJ2-3	CASSFGLAGGALNTQYF
TRBV6-2/TRBV6-3	TRBJ1-6	CASSYSLFRSDSPLHF
TRBV9	TRBJ2-3	CASSAAGETDTQYF
TRBV7-8	TRBJ2-3	CASSSPWTSGPSTDTQYF
TRBV28	TRBJ2-7	CATSVGGGYEQYF
TRBV19	TRBJ2-7	CASSIGGGTGGFYEQYF
TRBV19	TRBJ1-2	CASSKPGQGAFGYTF
TRBV6-1	TRBJ2-5	CASSEDQPSGRETQYF
TRBV7-5	TRBJ1-2	CARSLVRRAGGYTF
TRBV7-8	TRBJ2-7	CASSLVGIGGGEQYF
TRBV4-1	TRBJ2-1	CASSQAAKRGPFRNEQFF
TRBV18	TRBJ1-1	CASSPEGQLNTEAFF
TRBV9	TRBJ2-7	CASSADIVNGEQYF
TRBV7-2	TRBJ2-7	CASRSGTSGGIDEQYF
TRBV15	TRBJ1-4	CATSGDLGTNEKLFF
TRBV25-1	TRBJ1-1	CASSDRFTEAFF
TRBV23-1	TRBJ1-1	CASSQGTGWTEAFF